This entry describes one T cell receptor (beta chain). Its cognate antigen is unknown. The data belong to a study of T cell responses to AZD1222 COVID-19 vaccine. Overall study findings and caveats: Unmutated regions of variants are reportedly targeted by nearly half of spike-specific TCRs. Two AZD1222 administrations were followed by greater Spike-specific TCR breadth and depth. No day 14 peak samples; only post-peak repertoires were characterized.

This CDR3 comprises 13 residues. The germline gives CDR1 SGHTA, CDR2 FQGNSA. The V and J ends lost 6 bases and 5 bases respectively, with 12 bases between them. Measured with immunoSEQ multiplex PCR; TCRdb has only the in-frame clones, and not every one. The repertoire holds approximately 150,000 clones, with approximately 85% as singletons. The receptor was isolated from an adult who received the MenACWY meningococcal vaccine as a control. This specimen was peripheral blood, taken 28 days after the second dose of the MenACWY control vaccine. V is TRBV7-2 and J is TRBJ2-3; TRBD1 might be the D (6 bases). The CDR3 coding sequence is TGTGCCAGCAGAAATACAGGGTTAGATACGCAGTATTTT. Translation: CASRNTGLDTQYF. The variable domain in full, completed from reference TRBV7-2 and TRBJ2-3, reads GAGVSQSPSNKVTEKGKDVELRCDPISGHTALYWYRQSLGQGLEFLIYFQGNSAPDKSGLPSDRFSAERTGGSVSTLTIQRTQQEDSAVYLCASRNTGLDTQYFGPGTRLTVL.